The entry that follows covers one T cell receptor (beta chain) sequence. This sample stems from a study of blood T cell repertoires in COVID-19. Trimming at V came to 6 bases and at J to 3 bases, leaving 7 bases not matched to a gene. Per germline, CDR1 MNHEY and CDR2 SVGAGI. The CDR3 contains 14 residues. Recovery meant two consecutive negative NP/OP PCR tests, professional clearance, or resolved symptoms. The protocol was immunoSEQ multiplex PCR, while the TCRdb copy is restricted to in-frame clones and leaves out a portion. The profile shows about 150,000 clones, around four fifths of them singletons.

The clonotype was recovered from a woman aged 40 to 50 who had recovered from COVID-19. Sequencing was carried out using PBMCs or T cells enriched from blood (not recorded which). This sequence joins TRBV6-5 and TRBJ1-2; TRBD1 matches at 7 bases. DNA of the CDR3: TGTGCCAGCAGCCTAGAAACAGGGGACTATGGCTACACCTTC. Translating gives CASSLETGDYGYTF.